This T cell receptor beta chain was documented in a study of OX40 agonist ivuxolimab in advanced cancers. Profiling relied on immunoSEQ multiplex PCR, and the TCRdb table lists in-frame clones only, not all of them. Altogether 55,000 to 75,000 clones are present, approximately 90% being singletons, with the ten largest covering about 4.1%. Regarding this clone: Antigen: not known.

Notes on the study in general: Not determined was the antigen specificity of the expanded peripheral T cells.

V was shortened by 2 bases and J by 6 bases, with 8 bases between the two germline ends. This CDR3 region has 13 residues. Germline V CDR1 and CDR2: MNHEY, SMNVEV (reference sequence). This sequence was found in an adult with an advanced solid tumor such as melanoma, head and neck, liver or kidney cancer. The rearrangement joins TRBV27 to TRBJ2-1; D is perhaps TRBD2 (6 bases). The specimen was CD4+ or CD8+ T cells sorted from blood, collected in a trial of the OX40 agonist ivuxolimab. CDR3 bases: TGTGCCAGCAGTTTAACTAGCCGCAATGAGCAGTTCTTC. Translating gives CASSLTSRNEQFF.